Listed here is a single T cell receptor (beta chain). These data are taken from a study of technical replicates of blood from several donors. Only in-frame clones appear in the TCRdb table, and some are missing; sequencing was by immunoSEQ multiplex PCR. The sample contains tens of thousands of clones, 95% to 98% of which appear only once. Germline V gene sequence: CDR1 LNHNV, CDR2 YYDKDF (reference sequence). V was pared by 7 bases and J by 3 bases, with 5 bases of the junction left unmatched. The CDR3 spans 15 residues. The source of this sequence is a human donor in good health. The sequencing sample was made of T cells isolated from PBMCs. The chain uses TRBV15 and TRBJ2-1; 11 nucleotides agree with TRBD2. CDR3 DNA: TGTGCCACCACCTTAACTAGCGGGGGCTACAATGAGCAGTTCTTC. Amino acids: CATTLTSGGYNEQFF.